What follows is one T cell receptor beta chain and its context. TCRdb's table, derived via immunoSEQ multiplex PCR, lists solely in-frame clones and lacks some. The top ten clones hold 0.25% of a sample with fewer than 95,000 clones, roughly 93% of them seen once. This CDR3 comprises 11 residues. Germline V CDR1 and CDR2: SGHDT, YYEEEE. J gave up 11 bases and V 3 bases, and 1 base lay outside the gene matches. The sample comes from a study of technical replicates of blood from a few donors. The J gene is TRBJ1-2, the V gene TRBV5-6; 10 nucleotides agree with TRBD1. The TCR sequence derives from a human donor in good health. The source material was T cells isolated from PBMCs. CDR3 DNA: TGTGCCAGCAGCTCGGGACAGGGGTACACCTTC. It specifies CASSSGQGYTF. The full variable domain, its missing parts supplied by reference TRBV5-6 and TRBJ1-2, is DAGVTQSPTHLIKTRGQQVTLRCSPKSGHDTVSWYQQALGQGPQFIFQYYEEEERQRGNFPDRFSGHQFPNYSSELNVNALLLGDSALYLCASSSGQGYTFGSGTRLTVV.